The clone carrying this TCR beta chain was detected a few times. One entry per CDR3 protein, called by TCRdb with MiXCR from the RT-PCR reads. The sample consists of about 57,000 distinct CDR3 sequences, 10% to 15% of them appearing once. The data derive from a study of patients and donors after allogeneic stem cell transplantation. Sequencing was performed on blood, either unsorted or a sorted T cell fraction (not recorded which). The source of this sequence is a human donor who was either an allogeneic HSCT recipient or a stem cell or donor lymphocyte infusion donor (not recorded which). It is not recorded whose cells these are; they may come from a transplant donor.

The CDR3 loop reads CASSNCESQGTGEGETQYF. DNA of the CDR3: TGTGCCAGCAGCAATTGCGAATCCCAGGGGACAGGGGAGGGAGAGACCCAGTACTTC. J is TRBJ2-5 and V is TRBV21-1; the table's D call of TRBD1 was not tested on the DNA. TRBV21-1 is noted as a pseudogene. The length of the CDR3 is 19 residues.